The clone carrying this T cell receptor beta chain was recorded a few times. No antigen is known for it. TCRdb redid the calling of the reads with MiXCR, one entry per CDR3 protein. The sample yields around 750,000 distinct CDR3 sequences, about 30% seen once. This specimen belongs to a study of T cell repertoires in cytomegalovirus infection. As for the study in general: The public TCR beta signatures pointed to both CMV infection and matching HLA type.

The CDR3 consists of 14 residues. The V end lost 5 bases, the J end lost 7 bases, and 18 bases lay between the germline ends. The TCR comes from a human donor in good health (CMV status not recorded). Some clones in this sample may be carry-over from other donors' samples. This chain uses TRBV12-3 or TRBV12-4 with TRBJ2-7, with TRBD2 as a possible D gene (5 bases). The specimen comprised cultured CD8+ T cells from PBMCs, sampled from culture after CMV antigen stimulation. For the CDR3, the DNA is TGTGCCAGCAGTCCCACCGGGAAAGTGAGGGAGCAGTACTTC. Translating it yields CASSPTGKVREQYF.